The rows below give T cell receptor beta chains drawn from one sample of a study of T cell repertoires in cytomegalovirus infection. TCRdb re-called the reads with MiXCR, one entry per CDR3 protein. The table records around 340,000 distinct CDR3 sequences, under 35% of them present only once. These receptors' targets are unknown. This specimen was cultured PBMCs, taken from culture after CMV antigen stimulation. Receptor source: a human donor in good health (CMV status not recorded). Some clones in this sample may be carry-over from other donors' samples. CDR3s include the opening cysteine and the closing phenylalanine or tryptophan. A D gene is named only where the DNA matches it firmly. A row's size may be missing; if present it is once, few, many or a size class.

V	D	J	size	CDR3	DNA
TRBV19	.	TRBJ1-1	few	CASSIQGRSTEAFF	TGTGCCAGTAGTATCCAGGGACGGAGCACTGAAGCTTTCTTT
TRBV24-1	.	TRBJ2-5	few	CATLDPLQSTQYF	TGTGCCACCCTTGACCCCCTCCAATCGACCCAGTACTTC
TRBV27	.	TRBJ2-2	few	CASSLLWQPNTGELFF	TGTGCCAGCTCTTTATTATGGCAGCCGAACACCGGGGAGCTGTTTTTT
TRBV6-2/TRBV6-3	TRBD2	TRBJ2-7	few	CASSDPSGRLAYEQYF	TGTGCCAGCAGTGATCCTAGCGGGAGGCTAGCCTACGAGCAGTACTTC
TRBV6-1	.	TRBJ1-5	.	CASKAGNQPQHF	TGTGCCAGCAAAGCAGGGAACCAGCCCCAGCATTTT
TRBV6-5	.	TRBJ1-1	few	CASSYRLEGKNTEAFF	TGTGCCAGCAGTTACCGCCTTGAGGGAAAGAACACTGAAGCTTTCTTT
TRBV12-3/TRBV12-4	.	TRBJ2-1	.	CASSLDARNEQFF	TGTGCCAGCAGTTTAGACGCGCGCAATGAGCAGTTCTTC
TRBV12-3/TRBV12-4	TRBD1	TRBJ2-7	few	CASSQDRTLLQYF	TGTGCCAGCAGCCAGGACAGGACACTGTTGCAGTACTTC
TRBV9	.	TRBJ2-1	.	CASSVGSLAGEQFF	TGTGCCAGCAGCGTAGGAAGTCTAGCTGGTGAGCAGTTCTTC
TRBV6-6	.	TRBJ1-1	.	CASSYLGGPGRTEAFF	TGTGCCAGCAGTTATCTCGGGGGGCCTGGTCGGACTGAAGCTTTCTTT